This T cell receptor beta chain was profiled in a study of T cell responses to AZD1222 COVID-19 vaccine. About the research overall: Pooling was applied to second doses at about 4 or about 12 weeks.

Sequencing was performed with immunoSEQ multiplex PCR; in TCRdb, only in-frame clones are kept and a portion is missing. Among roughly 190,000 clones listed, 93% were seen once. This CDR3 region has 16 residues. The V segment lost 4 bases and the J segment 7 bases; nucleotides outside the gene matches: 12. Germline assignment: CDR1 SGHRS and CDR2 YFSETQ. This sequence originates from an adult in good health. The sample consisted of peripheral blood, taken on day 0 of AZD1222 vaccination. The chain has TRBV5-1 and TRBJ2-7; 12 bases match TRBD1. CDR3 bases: TGCGCCAGCAGCCTGAAGACGGGACAGGGGGCGCGGGAGCAGTACTTC. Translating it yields CASSLKTGQGAREQYF.